A single sample gave rise to the 20 T cell receptor beta chains below, sequenced in a study of blood T cell repertoires in COVID-19. Some clones are missing from TCRdb's copy, which holds only in-frame ones; the method was immunoSEQ multiplex PCR. The sample shows roughly 90,000 clones, 90% of them seen only once. The specimen sequenced was peripheral blood. Receptors originate from a human donor with active COVID-19. The donor label of this sample is uncertain.

V and J are TRBV10-3 and TRBJ2-3; D possibly corresponds to TRBD2 (7 bases). This CDR3 region has 14 residues. The germline V gene has CDR1 ENHRY and CDR2 SYGVKD. The CDR3 reads CASSGGQSTDTQYF. CDR3 sequence (DNA): TGTGCTTCTTCGGGGGGCCAAAGCACAGATACGCAGTATTTT.

The chain has TRBV11-3 and TRBJ2-1; TRBD1 might be the D (6 bases). The CDR3 extends over 15 amino acids. The germline CDR1 and CDR2 sequences are SGHNT and YENEEA. V gave up 0 bases and J gave up 2 bases, with 8 bases separating them. CDR3: CASSLEWGPYNEQFF. In DNA form, the CDR3 reads TGTGCCAGCAGCTTAGAATGGGGGCCCTACAATGAGCAGTTCTTC. Complete variable domain (other parts from reference TRBV11-3 and TRBJ2-1): EAGVVQSPRYKIIEKKQPVAFWCNPISGHNTLYWYLQNLGQGPELLIRYENEEAVDDSQLPKDRFSAERLKGVDSTLKIQPAELGDSAVYLCASSLEWGPYNEQFFGPGTRLTVL.

In DNA, the CDR3 is TGCGCCAGCAGGACAGATAACACCGGGGAGCTGTTTTTT. Translating gives CASRTDNTGELFF. V usage is TRBV5-1 and J usage is TRBJ2-2; possibly TRBD1 for D (5 bases). Trimming removed 5 bases at V and 2 bases at J, with 7 bases between. The CDR3 is made up of 13 amino acids. CDR1 is SGHRS and CDR2 is YFSETQ in the germline V gene.

The chain combines TRBV5-6 with TRBJ2-7; no clear D gene. Germline CDR1 reads SGHDT; CDR2 reads YYEEEE. The CDR3 sequence is 12 residues long. V was cut by 0 bases and J by 4 bases, with 5 bases left in between. CDR3 sequence reads: CASSLARYEQYF. The CDR3 DNA is TGTGCCAGCAGCTTGGCCAGATACGAGCAGTACTTC.

The chain employs TRBV25-1 and TRBJ1-2, with D maybe TRBD1 (5 bases). Between the trimmed V and J ends, which lost 4 bases and 3 bases, there was a span of 9 bases. Germline assignment: CDR1 MGHDK and CDR2 SYGVNS. The CDR3 loop spans 13 amino acids. The CDR3 nucleotides read TGTGCCAGCAGTGCAGGGATGTACTATGGCTACACCTTC. Translated: CASSAGMYYGYTF.

The chain carries TRBV4-3 and TRBJ2-3; D perhaps matches TRBD1 (7 bases). V dropped 0 bases and J dropped 4 bases, with 14 bases sitting between them. The CDR3 consists of 16 residues. CDR1 is LGHNA, CDR2 YSLEER, per germline. CDR3 sequence: CASSQDAGQMADTQYF. DNA for the CDR3: TGCGCCAGCAGCCAAGACGCGGGACAGATGGCAGATACGCAGTATTTT.

The chain joins TRBV6-4 to TRBJ2-7, with D maybe TRBD1 (5 bases). V lost 4 bases and J lost 5, with 12 bases in between. Germline CDR1 is MRHNA and CDR2 is SNTAGT. There are 13 residues in the CDR3. CDR3: CASSATPGHEQYF. In nucleotides, the CDR3 is TGTGCCAGCAGTGCCACTCCAGGGCACGAGCAGTACTTC.

This clone was recorded only once. This chain joins TRBV7-2 and TRBJ1-1, with TRBD1 matching over 8 bases. V lost 5 bases, J lost 5 bases, and 7 bases stayed unmatched. The CDR3 sequence is 14 residues long. The germline gives CDR1 SGHTA, CDR2 FQGNSA. CDR3 protein: CASSLQGALTEAFF. CDR3 nucleotide sequence: TGTGCCAGCAGCCTCCAGGGGGCGCTTACTGAAGCTTTCTTT.

J is TRBJ1-2 and V is TRBV5-4; 11 bases are shared with TRBD1. This CDR3 comprises 17 residues. Germline CDR1 reads SGHNT; CDR2 reads YYREEE (reference sequence). V was pared by 2 bases and J by 5 bases, with 11 bases of the junction left unmatched. CDR3 loop: CASSFWGQGVFGYGYTF. CDR3 nucleotides: TGTGCCAGCAGCTTTTGGGGACAGGGGGTTTTCGGGTATGGCTACACCTTC.

For this clone: Other nucleotide sequences in the sample specify the same CDR3. V gene TRBV7-9 combines with J gene TRBJ1-1; D is ambiguous. Trimming stripped 1 base from V and 3 bases from J, with 6 bases between. The CDR3 has 13 amino acids. The V gene's germline CDR1 is SEHNR and CDR2 FQNEAQ (reference sequence). The CDR3 sequence is CASSLGQYTEAFF. For the CDR3, the DNA is TGTGCCAGCAGCTTAGGGCAGTACACTGAAGCTTTCTTT. Full variable domain (missing parts from reference TRBV7-9 and TRBJ1-1): DTGVSQNPRHKITKRGQNVTFRCDPISEHNRLYWYRQTLGQGPEFLTYFQNEAQLEKSRLLSDRFSAERPKGSFSTLEIQRTEQGDSAMYLCASSLGQYTEAFFGQGTRLTVV.

Only a few counts were recorded for this clone. The genes are TRBV19 and TRBJ1-3; 7 nucleotides agree with TRBD1. The V gene's germline CDR1 is LNHDA and CDR2 SQIVND (reference sequence). With 6 bases clipped from V and 0 bases from J, the junction kept 8 bases outside the gene matches. This CDR3 region has 16 residues. The CDR3 region is CASRPPGGTSGNTIYF. The CDR3 DNA reads as TGTGCCAGTAGGCCCCCAGGGGGAACCTCTGGAAACACCATATATTTT.

Written as DNA, the CDR3 is TGTGCCAGCAGCGTAGACGCAGGCAGCTCTGGAAACACCATATATTTT. This encodes CASSVDAGSSGNTIYF. The chain combines TRBV9 with TRBJ1-3; no firm D call. Germline assignment: CDR1 SGDLS and CDR2 YYNGEE. With 0 bases removed from V and 0 bases from J, the gap between germline ends came to 10 bases. This CDR3 contains 16 residues.

The chain carries TRBV5-1 and TRBJ1-3, with D unclear. This CDR3 is 14 amino acids long. V lost 0 bases and J lost 4, with 8 bases in between. The V gene's germline CDR1 is SGHRS and CDR2 YFSETQ. The CDR3 sequence: CASSLDGMGNTIYF. DNA of the CDR3: TGCGCCAGCAGCTTGGACGGGATGGGAAACACCATATATTTT.

The chain couples TRBV2 to TRBJ2-4, with TRBD2 matching over 11 bases. Trimming cost V 4 bases and J 6 bases; bases outside gene matches: 2. The CDR3 extends over 14 amino acids. Germline values: CDR1 SNHLY, CDR2 FYNNEI. The CDR3 reads CASSGGTSGNIQYF. CDR3 in DNA: TGTGCCAGCAGTGGCGGGACTAGCGGAAACATTCAGTACTTC.

The chain has TRBV6-6 and TRBJ2-2; 8 bases are a match to TRBD2. The ends lost 5 bases at V and 6 bases at J; junction bases unmatched: 8. The CDR3 has 15 amino acids. The germline V gene encodes CDR1 MNHNY and CDR2 SVGAGI (reference sequence). CDR3 bases: TGTGCCAGCAGTACCGAGCGGGGGCGGGCCGGGGAGCTGTTTTTT. The encoded protein is CASSTERGRAGELFF.

This clone occurred a few times. The V call is TRBV6-6, the J call TRBJ2-1; 10 positions match TRBD2. CDR3 length: 15 residues. The V gene's germline CDR1 is MNHNY and CDR2 SVGAGI (reference sequence). V shed 4 bases, J shed 7 bases, and the junction held 7 bases outside the gene matches. The CDR3 DNA follows: TGTGCCAGCAGTTCCGGGACTAGCGTGGGTAATGAGCAGTTCTTC. It specifies CASSSGTSVGNEQFF.

This chain connects TRBV3-1 (or the pseudogene TRBV3-2) to TRBJ2-1; the match to TRBD2 covers 10 bases. With V trimmed by 4 bases and J by 7 bases, 7 bases remained unmatched. CDR1 and CDR2 (germline): LGHDT, YNNKEL (reference sequence). The length of the CDR3 is 15 residues. The CDR3 is CASSLSGGARNEQFF. The CDR3 bases are TGTGCCAGCAGCCTGAGCGGGGGGGCACGGAATGAGCAGTTCTTC.

This clone has only one observation. The gene calls are TRBV27 and TRBJ2-1, with D unresolved. The CDR3 totals 13 residues. CDR1 is MNHEY, CDR2 SMNVEV, per germline (reference sequence). The ends were cut back, 2 bases at V and 4 bases at J, with 6 bases in the middle. The CDR3 bases are TGTGCCAGCAGTTTAGACGGGTACAATGAGCAGTTCTTC. This codes for CASSLDGYNEQFF.

This clone was seen a single time. The rearrangement uses TRBV7-3 and TRBJ2-2, with D possibly TRBD1 on 6 matching bases. This CDR3 has 17 residues. Germline values: CDR1 SGHTA, CDR2 FQGTGA. Trimming left V 5 bases short and J 4 bases short, with 20 bases between. CDR3: CASSASLGGVGTGELFF. For the CDR3, the DNA is TGTGCCAGCAGCGCCTCACTAGGGGGTGTGGGCACCGGGGAGCTGTTTTTT.

The chain couples TRBV6-1 to TRBJ2-2; D unclear. Trimming removed 1 base at V and 1 base at J, with 7 bases between. The CDR3 has 15 amino acids. Per the germline V gene, CDR1 is MNHNS and CDR2 is SASEGT. The CDR3 coding sequence is TGTGCCAGCAGTGAAGAACCGGGGAACACCGGGGAGCTGTTTTTT. Amino acid sequence: CASSEEPGNTGELFF.